These 23 T cell receptor beta chains originate from one sample sequenced in a study of cytomegalovirus exposure and HLA in healthy donors. The PCR ran on 60 Vbeta and 13 Jbeta primers. This table comes from immunoSEQ multiplex PCR, and its TCRdb copy is limited to in-frame clones, with some not included. The sample lists about 140,000 clones, around 84% seen once, with about 2.2% in the top ten. Specimen: PBMCs. The receptors were gathered from a man aged 50-59 years in good health and CMV-seronegative.

This clone was found a few times. The gene calls are TRBV28 and TRBJ1-6, with D possibly TRBD1 on 6 matching bases. Per the germline V gene, CDR1 is MDHEN and CDR2 is SYDVKM. This CDR3 has 17 amino acids. V was pared by 4 bases and J by 0 bases, with 13 bases between. The CDR3 loop is CASSSLRGSSYNSPLHF. The CDR3 nucleotides are TGTGCCAGCAGTTCCCTGAGGGGGAGCTCCTATAATTCACCCCTCCACTTT.

Of note for this clone: Other nucleotide sequences from this sample produce the same CDR3. The CDR3, as DNA: TGTGCCAGCAGCTTACAGGGTTCTCATCAGCCCCAGCATTTT. Its translation is CASSLQGSHQPQHF. V gene TRBV5-4 combines with J gene TRBJ1-5; tentatively, D is TRBD1 (6 bases). Trimming pared 2 bases from V and 5 bases from J, leaving 11 bases between. The CDR3 is 14 residues long. Germline CDR1 is SGHNT and CDR2 is YYREEE (reference sequence).

The chain combines TRBV11-3 with TRBJ1-3; TRBD1 matches 10 bases. Germline-derived CDR1 and CDR2 are SGHNT and YENEEA. The V segment lost 5 bases and the J segment 8 bases; nucleotides outside the gene matches: 9. This CDR3 comprises 15 residues. The CDR3 reads CASSGGQGGSDTIYF. CDR3 DNA sequence: TGTGCCAGCAGCGGAGGACAGGGGGGATCGGACACCATATATTTT.

The chain has TRBV5-1 and TRBJ2-7; a weak D match, TRBD1 (6 bases). The V gene lost 4 bases and the J gene lost 2 bases, with 13 bases spanning the gap. CDR1 is SGHRS, CDR2 YFSETQ, per germline. CDR3 length: 14 residues. The CDR3: CASSPGQIPYEQYF. DNA of the CDR3: TGCGCCAGCAGCCCGGGACAAATTCCCTACGAGCAGTACTTC.

The chain links TRBV6-5 to TRBJ2-5; tentative D call: TRBD2 (6 bases). The germline V and J ends were trimmed by 2 bases and 1 base, with 8 bases remaining between them. Germline V gene data show CDR1 as MNHEY and CDR2 as SVGAGI. The CDR3 is 14 amino acids. As DNA, the CDR3 is TGTGCCAGCAGTTACAATAGCGGCCAAGAGACCCAGTACTTC. Translating gives CASSYNSGQETQYF.

The chain links TRBV19 to TRBJ2-1, with a tentative D call TRBD1 (5 bases). The germline V and J ends were trimmed by 7 bases and 0 bases, with 13 bases remaining between them. This CDR3 comprises 15 residues. CDR1 is LNHDA and CDR2 is SQIVND in the germline V gene (reference sequence). DNA of the CDR3: TGTGCCAGTAATGCAGGGCGGAGCTCCTACAATGAGCAGTTCTTC. This sequence encodes CASNAGRSSYNEQFF. Full variable domain (remainder filled in from reference TRBV19 and TRBJ2-1): DGGITQSPKYLFRKEGQNVTLSCEQNLNHDAMYWYRQDPGQGLRLIYYSQIVNDFQKGDIAEGYSVSREKKESFPLTVTSAQKNPTAFYLCASNAGRSSYNEQFFGPGTRLTVL.

The chain is built from TRBV6-4 and TRBJ2-1; the match to TRBD2 covers 12 bases. V was pared by 4 bases and J by 8 bases, with 6 bases of the junction left unmatched. Germline loops: CDR1 MRHNA, CDR2 SNTAGT. The CDR3 extends over 15 amino acids. CDR3 DNA sequence: TGTGCCAGCAGTGCGACTAGCGGGAGTATCGATGAGCAGTTCTTC. Its translation is CASSATSGSIDEQFF.

The J gene is TRBJ1-5, the V gene TRBV15, with D hard to call. Germline-derived CDR1 and CDR2 are LNHNV and YYDKDF (reference sequence). The CDR3 covers 14 residues. V was cut by 6 bases and J by 6 bases, with 15 bases left in between. Here the CDR3 reads CATRRGRFGQPQHF. In DNA form, the CDR3 reads TGTGCCACCAGACGAGGTCGCTTCGGTCAGCCCCAGCATTTT.

This chain connects TRBV10-3 to TRBJ2-3; the match to TRBD2 covers 8 bases. The germline gives CDR1 ENHRY, CDR2 SYGVKD. Trimming removed 0 bases from V and 4 bases from J; junction bases left unmatched: 9. The CDR3 has 17 amino acids. This chain's CDR3 is CAISESAASGRADTQYF. For the CDR3, the DNA is TGTGCCATCAGTGAGTCGGCCGCCAGCGGGAGAGCAGATACGCAGTATTTT.

The chain joins TRBV2 to TRBJ2-3; the match to TRBD2 covers 11 bases. V lost 9 bases and J lost 2; bases outside the gene matches: 7. This CDR3 comprises 15 residues. CDR1 and CDR2 from the germline V gene are SNHLY and FYNNEI. The CDR3 nucleotides are TGTGCCAGTACCGGACTAGCGGGTTTCACAGATACGCAGTATTTT. Translating gives CASTGLAGFTDTQYF.

The V and J genes are TRBV27 and TRBJ2-5; 9 nucleotides align to TRBD2. The CDR3 has 16 amino acids. In germline, CDR1 is MNHEY, CDR2 SMNVEV (reference sequence). J lost 0 bases, V lost 5 bases, and 7 bases had no gene match. CDR3 sequence: CASSVAGGPYQETQYF. DNA for the CDR3: TGTGCCAGCAGTGTTGCGGGGGGGCCTTACCAAGAGACCCAGTACTTC.

The chain carries TRBV25-1 and TRBJ2-1; possibly TRBD1 for D (6 bases). Trimming removed 2 bases from V and 8 bases from J, with 13 bases in between. Germline V lookup: CDR1 MGHDK, CDR2 SYGVNS. The CDR3 totals 14 residues. CDR3 amino acids: CASSELQGVHEQFF. The CDR3 DNA reads TGTGCCAGCAGTGAACTACAGGGTGTCCATGAGCAGTTCTTC. The complete variable domain, with remaining parts taken from reference TRBV25-1 and TRBJ2-1, reads EADIYQTPRYLVIGTGKKITLECSQTMGHDKMYWYQQDPGMELHLIHYSYGVNSTEKGDLSSESTVSRIRTEHFPLTLESARPSHTSQYLCASSELQGVHEQFFGPGTRLTVL.

Only a few counts were recorded for this clone. The gene calls are TRBV25-1 and TRBJ1-1; TRBD1 agrees at 8 bases. There are 13 residues in the CDR3. CDR1 is MGHDK, CDR2 SYGVNS, per germline. Losses at the gene ends were 7 bases for V and 14 bases for J; bases not matched to a gene: 15. CDR3 sequence: CASISDRDRSPFF. The CDR3 DNA reads as TGTGCCAGCATATCCGATAGGGACAGGTCCCCGTTCTTT.

The gene calls are TRBV5-1 and TRBJ2-5, with 12 bases identical to TRBD2. The CDR3 has 14 residues. J gave up 9 bases and V 3 bases, and 6 bases lay outside the gene matches. The germline V gene has CDR1 SGHRS and CDR2 YFSETQ. CDR3 coding DNA: TGCGCCAGCAGCTCAGGACTAGCGGGGATGGCCCAGTACTTC. Amino acid sequence: CASSSGLAGMAQYF.

The chain is built from TRBV5-6 and TRBJ1-2; D unclear. Germline V gives CDR1 SGHDT, CDR2 YYEEEE. The CDR3 consists of 14 residues. Trimming removed 0 bases at V and 0 bases at J, with 6 bases between. CDR3 coding DNA: TGTGCCAGCAGCTTGGACGGAGCTAACTATGGCTACACCTTC. This codes for CASSLDGANYGYTF.

The chain carries TRBV30 and TRBJ1-1; 10 bases fit TRBD1. CDR1 and CDR2 (germline): GTSNPN, SVGIG (reference sequence). This CDR3 contains 13 residues. After removal of 5 bases from V and 3 bases from J, the junction contained 3 bases not matched to a gene. The CDR3 nucleotides read TGTGCCTGGGGGGACAGGGGACACACTGAAGCTTTCTTT. Its protein product is CAWGDRGHTEAFF.

The chain combines TRBV4-1 with TRBJ1-6, with D possibly being TRBD1 (6 bases). There are 14 residues in the CDR3. Germline CDR1 reads MGHRA; CDR2 reads YSYEKL. The V and J ends lost 0 bases and 7 bases respectively, with 7 bases between them. As DNA, the CDR3 is TGCGCCAGCAGCCAAGATACAGGGAATTCACCCCTCCACTTT. Protein sequence: CASSQDTGNSPLHF.

The chain employs TRBV7-9 and TRBJ2-2; D unclear. Per the germline V gene, CDR1 is SEHNR and CDR2 is FQNEAQ (reference sequence). The V end was cut by 3 bases, the J end by 5 bases, with 10 bases between. The CDR3 consists of 14 residues. The CDR3 protein is CASSFTVGTGELFF. The CDR3 DNA sequence: TGTGCCAGCAGCTTCACTGTTGGTACCGGGGAGCTGTTTTTT.

This chain uses TRBV6-6 with TRBJ1-1, with TRBD1 matching over 10 bases. J lost 8 bases, V lost 2 bases, and 5 bases had no gene match. Germline lookup yields CDR1 MNHNY and CDR2 SVGAGI (reference sequence). The CDR3 covers 14 residues. The CDR3 here is CASSYGTGAGEAFF. For the CDR3, the DNA is TGTGCCAGCAGTTACGGGACAGGGGCCGGGGAAGCTTTCTTT.

This rearrangement joins TRBV7-9 to TRBJ1-3, with TRBD1 matching over 7 bases. Trimming at V came to 8 bases and at J to 4 bases, leaving 8 bases not matched to a gene. Germline V lookup: CDR1 SEHNR, CDR2 FQNEAQ (reference sequence). The CDR3 consists of 14 residues. The CDR3 bases are TGTGCCAGCGGAGGGACAGTCGGGGGAAACACCATATATTTT. It codes for CASGGTVGGNTIYF.

With respect to this clone: Other DNA sequences in the same sample also yield this CDR3. The chain employs TRBV5-1 and TRBJ1-1; D is ambiguous. This CDR3 has 15 amino acids. Germline V gene data show CDR1 as SGHRS and CDR2 as YFSETQ. V lost 0 bases and J 2 bases, leaving 11 bases between the germline ends. The CDR3 loop is CASSLGRDSNTEAFF. In nucleotides, the CDR3 is TGCGCCAGCAGCTTGGGCCGGGATTCCAACACTGAAGCTTTCTTT.

In this sample, this clone turned up once. V usage is TRBV19 and J usage is TRBJ1-2; TRBD1 is a possible D gene (6 bases). Trimming cost V 6 bases and J 1 base, with 18 bases left between them. From germline, CDR1 is LNHDA and CDR2 SQIVND (reference sequence). The CDR3 sequence is 16 residues long. The CDR3 DNA reads as TGTGCCAGTAGCCTCAAGACAGGCGACTTTAACTATGGCTACACCTTC. Translated, it gives CASSLKTGDFNYGYTF. Variable domain in full (rest from reference TRBV19 and TRBJ1-2): DGGITQSPKYLFRKEGQNVTLSCEQNLNHDAMYWYRQDPGQGLRLIYYSQIVNDFQKGDIAEGYSVSREKKESFPLTVTSAQKNPTAFYLCASSLKTGDFNYGYTFGSGTRLTVV.

The genes are TRBV4-2 and TRBJ2-7; 10 nucleotides match TRBD1. Germline values: CDR1 LGHNA, CDR2 YNFKEQ. This CDR3 is 14 amino acids long. With V trimmed by 4 bases and J by 3 bases, 3 bases remained unmatched. CDR3 coding DNA: TGTGCCAGCAGCCCTGGACAGGGGGACTACGAGCAGTACTTC. It is translated as CASSPGQGDYEQYF.